This record covers a single T cell receptor (beta chain). This entry belongs to a study of T cells after yellow fever vaccination. MiXCR, applied by TCRdb to the 5' RACE reads, yields one record per CDR3 protein. The table includes a few hundred thousand distinct CDR3 sequences, approximately 8% detected once. Germline loops: CDR1 SGHAT, CDR2 FQNNGV. The V and J ends lost 2 bases and 0 bases respectively, with 22 bases between them. This CDR3 is built from 19 residues. V and J are TRBV11-2 and TRBJ1-1; D is unclear. The TCR sequence derives from a man between 18 and 35 years old who received the YFV17D yellow fever vaccine. This specimen consisted of PBMCs, obtained approximately 40 days after the first yellow fever vaccination. The CDR3 protein is CASSLFPIGQALMNTEAFF. In DNA form, the CDR3 reads TGTGCCAGCAGCTTATTTCCGATTGGGCAGGCCCTCATGAACACTGAAGCTTTCTTT.